These T cell receptor beta chains were read from a single sample in a study of T cell repertoires in cytomegalovirus infection. TCRdb re-called the reads through MiXCR, storing one row per CDR3 protein. The sample consists of hundreds of thousands of distinct CDR3 sequences, under 40% of them appearing once. The sequenced sample consisted of PBMCs. These receptors were taken from a human donor in good health (CMV status not recorded). Some clones in this sample may be carry-over from other donors' samples. CDR3s include the opening cysteine and the closing phenylalanine or tryptophan.

V gene,J gene,CDR3 protein
TRBV28,TRBJ2-7,CASGEREAAYEQYF
TRBV20-1,TRBJ2-5,CSATPFQREAKTQYF
TRBV29-1,TRBJ2-4,CSVRAREANIQYF
TRBV7-9,TRBJ2-1,CASRVAGGPQGSYNEQFF
TRBV7-8,TRBJ2-2,CASSLGGAEITGELFF
TRBV11-2,TRBJ2-2,CASRAQGTGELFF
TRBV20-1,TRBJ2-5,CSARDDRILAETQYF
TRBV11-2,TRBJ1-4,CASSLRPNWNEKLFF
TRBV7-8,TRBJ2-2,CASSLAWGGSTGELFF
TRBV7-8,TRBJ2-7,CASSLMGLAGSNEQYF
TRBV7-3,TRBJ2-3,CASSLNPSTDTQYF
TRBV27,TRBJ1-1,CASSSGQGMSTEAFF
TRBV25-1,TRBJ1-1,CASSAHRVGDTEAFF
TRBV7-9,TRBJ1-2,CASSSPRQGNYGYTF
TRBV28,TRBJ1-2,CASSLLYDSPSSYGYTF
TRBV11-2,TRBJ2-1,CASSLDFSVRGEQFF
TRBV19,TRBJ1-4,CASTDRGTTNEKLFF
TRBV3-1,TRBJ1-1,CASSHLDTGKISEAFF
TRBV27,TRBJ2-2,CASSLKSVGTGELFF
TRBV6-1,TRBJ2-1,CASRFSYNEQFF
TRBV7-2,TRBJ2-3,CASSLQGSSGGTDTQYF
TRBV28,TRBJ1-2,CASRSPGTVHSNYGYTF
TRBV27,TRBJ2-1,CASSAVTSGGYNEQFF
TRBV5-5,TRBJ1-2,CASSLGGLGGYTF
TRBV28,TRBJ1-2,CTSRTISYGYTF
TRBV7-2,TRBJ2-7,CASSEQGAGGPGSYEQYF
TRBV19,TRBJ1-6,CASSIRTQGTHPPLHF
TRBV7-2,TRBJ2-1,CASSFVGGSSYNEQFF
TRBV12-3/TRBV12-4,TRBJ1-6,CASRMGQGYSPLHF
TRBV29-1,TRBJ2-5,CSAKTGGLHETQYF
TRBV5-1,TRBJ1-2,CASRVGTNYGYTF
TRBV7-2,TRBJ2-7,CASSFEGLSYEQYF
TRBV7-2,TRBJ1-5,CASSKTGGGGQPQHF
TRBV10-3,TRBJ1-1,CAISEEGLRTEAFF
TRBV4-1,TRBJ1-4,CASSQDRLLPNEKLFF
TRBV7-9,TRBJ2-7,CASSVSAGRSYEQYF
TRBV29-1,TRBJ1-2,CSVSEGVHYGYTF
TRBV7-9,TRBJ2-1,CASSPTPRGAYNEQFF
TRBV2,TRBJ1-2,CASTPGESYGYTF
TRBV6-8,TRBJ1-2,CASSYSFRGATYGYTF
TRBV7-2,TRBJ2-2,CASSTRQGGTGELFF
TRBV20-1,TRBJ2-7,CSARTGSSYEQYF
TRBV7-8,TRBJ1-2,CASSYRQGSFYGYTF
TRBV2,TRBJ1-2,CTSRVGQAPLTLGGYTF
TRBV12-3/TRBV12-4,TRBJ2-5,CASSLNREGTQYF
TRBV2,TRBJ2-2,CASSETRTGPGMGTGELFF
TRBV24-1,TRBJ2-7,CATSDSYSGSDSYEQYF
TRBV2,TRBJ2-5,CASSEDRGSRETQYF
TRBV11-2,TRBJ2-1,CASSLETGYIHEQFF
TRBV7-6,TRBJ1-5,CASSLWQGGGQPQHF
TRBV19,TRBJ1-2,CASSIARQSYGYTF
TRBV7-6,TRBJ2-1,CASSLERYNEQFF
TRBV6-1,TRBJ1-2,CASRGAGAQGYTF
TRBV6-6,TRBJ2-2,CASRLDPGTGELFF
TRBV27,TRBJ2-7,CASSFADRTYEQYF
TRBV29-1,TRBJ2-7,CSVEVGERYEQYF
TRBV7-9,TRBJ2-1,CASSFPTGSYNEQFF